One T cell receptor beta chain is described in this entry. This CDR3 is built from 14 residues. Per germline, CDR1 SGDLS and CDR2 YYNGEE. The ends were cut back, 0 bases at V and 2 bases at J, with 8 bases in the middle. Regarding treatment: roughly 20 received Ad26.COV2.S at low or high dose, single or two shots; about 5 received placebo; per-sample allocation not given. Material that was analyzed had been drawn on day 63 after the first vaccine or placebo injection. This record belongs to a study of Ad26.COV2.S vaccination and SARS-CoV-2 variants. About the study: The Ad26.COV2.S arm of the COV1001 trial was where the donor was placed. Once, or twice with 56 days between doses, Ad26.COV2.S was given intramuscularly.

Measured with immunoSEQ multiplex PCR; TCRdb has only the in-frame clones, and not every one. Seen here are about 430,000 clones, more than 80% observed once, and the top ten hold roughly an eighth. Sample: peripheral blood, taken in a trial of Ad26.COV2.S vaccine versus placebo. The sequence was obtained from a person between 18 and 65 years old who received the Ad26.COV2.S COVID-19 vaccine or a placebo. The chain couples TRBV9 to TRBJ1-2, with a tentative D call TRBD1 (5 bases). The CDR3 region is CASSVGGNNYGYTF. As DNA, the CDR3 is TGTGCCAGCAGCGTAGGGGGCAACAACTATGGCTACACCTTC.